The entry below describes one T cell receptor (beta chain). The entry originates in a study of cytotoxic CD8 clonotypes in ibrutinib-treated CLL. There are 15 residues in the CDR3. The V gene end was trimmed by 4 bases and the J gene end by 2 bases; junction bases not matched to a gene: 6. Germline CDR1 and CDR2: MDHEN and SYDVKM. Sequenced by immunoSEQ multiplex PCR; TCRdb stores in-frame clones only, minus some. Among some 140,000 clones, less than 95% were seen once, and the ten largest hold roughly a tenth. The TCR sequence derives from a human donor with chronic lymphocytic leukemia. This chain connects TRBV28 to TRBJ2-3, with 7 bases lining up with TRBD2. The specimen comprised PBMCs, sampled after 12 months of ibrutinib treatment. CDR3 in amino acids: CASSSQRDPTDTQYF. CDR3 nucleotide sequence: TGTGCCAGCAGTTCCCAGCGGGACCCCACAGATACGCAGTATTTT.